This T cell receptor beta chain was recorded in a study of blood T cell repertoires in COVID-19. Study-wide background: Samples came from the United States, Italy and Spain, spanning acute and convalescent COVID-19. T cells, B-cell-depleted T cells, or PBMCs supplied cDNA or gDNA.

Original processing notes: Estimated nucleated cell counts came from reference gene primer amplification. Libraries were prepared by immunoSEQ multiplex PCR; TCRdb keeps only in-frame clonotypes and omits some of them. The D gene and trimming were derived from the DNA, and the V and J assignments and clone size from that table. The profile covers over 140,000 clones, with around 82% appearing a single time and approximately 4% taken by the ten largest. The CDR3 loop spans 12 amino acids. From germline, CDR1 is MNHNS and CDR2 SASEGT. The germline V and J ends were trimmed by 3 bases and 5 bases, with 6 bases remaining between them.

What was sequenced was peripheral blood. The gene calls are TRBV6-1 and TRBJ2-3, with D unclear. The clonotype originates from a woman in her sixties or seventies with acute or convalescent COVID-19. The CDR3 protein is CASSDIRDTQYF. The CDR3 bases are TGTGCCAGCAGTGACATCAGAGATACGCAGTATTTT.